This T cell receptor (beta chain) was sequenced in a study of human T cells and chemical hapten exposure. Broader study findings: No alteration of TCRs above 1 in 1000 frequency was seen with DPC sensitization.

Germline-derived CDR1 and CDR2 are SGDLS and YYNGEE. Trimming took 0 bases from V and 4 from J, leaving 10 bases between them. The CDR3 spans 14 residues. Time point given: patch test 1, 2 weeks after DPC sensitization. The treatment here: therapeutic diphenylcyclopropenone sensitization with weekly scalp DPC. Those who donated were patients with alopecia, 18 to 70 years of age, and suitable for DPC. Unfractionated whole blood was the source of the extracted total RNA. In regard to this clonotype: Its specificity is unknown.

The library gave individual cDNA molecules unique molecular identifiers. Via MiXCR, TCRdb re-called the RACE reads, giving one row per CDR3 protein. The data contain 180,000 or so distinct CDR3 sequences, approximately 14% of them singletons. The sequencing here drew on whole blood, taken in connection with sensitization to the hapten diphenylcyclopropenone (DPC). This sequence originates from a woman aged 25 to 39 with alopecia areata. Some clones in this sample may be carry-over from other donors' samples. The chain employs TRBV9 and TRBJ1-2; D call uncertain. This chain's CDR3 is CASSVDGSFYGYTF. For the CDR3, the DNA is TGTGCCAGCAGCGTAGACGGCAGCTTCTATGGCTACACCTTC.